The 10 T cell receptor beta chains reported below all come from one sample, sequenced in a study of regulatory T cells in long-lasting Graves disease. Both iRepertoire HTBI primers and Arm-PCR of CDR3 regions were used to build the TCR beta libraries. TCRdb processed the multiplex PCR reads anew with MiXCR; each CDR3 protein has one entry. The sample shows about 470,000 distinct CDR3 sequences, about 22% of them seen only once. Time point specified: persistent/refractory GD, antithyroid drugs over 5 years with positive TRAb. PBMCs were the source of the RNA used for TCR sequencing. Here the sequenced sample was peripheral blood mononuclear cells (PBMCs), taken when the disease was refractory, from a patient treated with antithyroid drugs. These receptors were obtained from a female donor with Graves disease.

V is TRBV3-1 and J is TRBJ2-5; maybe TRBD2 (6 bases). Germline lookup yields CDR1 LGHDT and CDR2 YNNKEL (reference sequence). The CDR3 extends over 15 amino acids. The germline V and J ends were trimmed by 0 bases and 5 bases, with 13 bases remaining between them. The CDR3 is CASSQEGARGETQYF. The CDR3, as DNA: TGTGCCAGCAGCCAAGAAGGGGCCCGGGGGGAGACCCAGTACTTC.

This clonotype was seen once. A much bigger clone sits one base away, suggesting this may be a read error. The chain is built from TRBV6-1 and TRBJ1-1, with D perhaps matching TRBD1 (5 bases). V was pared by 7 bases and J by 1 base, with 13 bases between. CDR3 length equals 14 residues. Germline lookup yields CDR1 MNHNS and CDR2 SASEGT. The CDR3: CASKGNNRNTEAFF. In nucleotides, the CDR3 is TGTGCCAGCAAGGGGAACAACAGGAACACTGAAGCTTTCTTT.

This clonotype was detected only a few times. This chain uses TRBV5-8 with TRBJ1-2; 7 bases match TRBD1. V lost 0 bases and J lost 4; bases outside the gene matches: 6. CDR3 length: 15 amino acids. Germline V gene lookup returns CDR1 SGHTS and CDR2 YDEGEE. CDR3 protein: CASSLDRGFVYGYTF. CDR3 bases: TGTGCCAGCAGCTTGGACAGGGGTTTCGTCTATGGCTACACCTTC.

This clonotype has more than one count but fewer than ten. J is TRBJ2-6 and V is TRBV24-1; a possible D gene is TRBD1 (5 bases). CDR1 is KGHDR and CDR2 is SFDVKD in the germline V gene. Trimming stripped 4 bases from V and 0 bases from J, with 15 bases between. This CDR3 contains 18 residues. CDR3 sequence (DNA): TGTGCCACCAGTGACGACGGAGCCAGGGCCTCTGGGGCCAACGTCCTGACTTTC. Translation: CATSDDGARASGANVLTF.

Regarding this clonotype: This clone may be a read error of a much larger clone one base away. The V call is TRBV6-1, the J call TRBJ1-2, with D perhaps matching TRBD1 (5 bases). Germline-derived CDR1 and CDR2 are MNHNS and SASEGT. This CDR3 contains 14 residues. The DNA of the CDR3 is TGTGCCACCACCATGGGGGACGCTAACTATGGCCACACCTTC. Protein: CATTMGDANYGHTF.

This clonotype has more than one count but fewer than ten. This chain joins TRBV19 and TRBJ1-3; the D gene is possibly TRBD1 (6 bases). With 7 bases removed from V and 2 bases from J, the gap between germline ends came to 15 bases. The CDR3 has 15 amino acids. Germline V gene data show CDR1 as LNHDA and CDR2 as SQIVND (reference sequence). The CDR3 bases are TGTGCCAGTAACCCAGGGGCTTGGACTGGAAACACCATATATTTT. This sequence encodes CASNPGAWTGNTIYF.

This clonotype was detected many times. This chain links TRBV27 with TRBJ2-7, with 9 bases that match TRBD1. The CDR3 covers 14 residues. After removal of 5 bases from V and 3 bases from J, the junction contained 5 bases not matched to a gene. Per the germline V gene, CDR1 is MNHEY and CDR2 is SMNVEV (reference sequence). CDR3 sequence: CASSIDRGGYEQYF. As DNA, the CDR3 is TGTGCCAGCAGTATAGACAGGGGGGGCTACGAGCAGTACTTC.

This clonotype was seen at least ten times. This rearrangement joins TRBV2 to TRBJ1-6, with 9 bases identical to TRBD1. V was clipped by 3 bases and J by 9 bases; unmatched bases: 6. This CDR3 region has 15 residues. The germline CDR1 and CDR2 sequences are SNHLY and FYNNEI. The CDR3 reads CASSDLRDRVSPLHF. In DNA form, the CDR3 reads TGTGCCAGCAGTGATCTACGGGACAGGGTTTCACCCCTCCACTTT.

This clonotype was detected only a few times. This sequence joins TRBV7-8 and TRBJ2-5; 8 bases agree with TRBD2. CDR1 is SGHVS, CDR2 FQNEAQ, per germline. The CDR3 loop spans 15 amino acids. V shed 5 bases, J shed 2 bases, and the junction held 7 bases outside the gene matches. The CDR3 is CASSPGGATQETQYF. The CDR3 DNA reads TGTGCCAGCAGCCCCGGGGGGGCCACTCAAGAGACCCAGTACTTC.

The sample holds many counts of this clonotype. The chain combines TRBV7-9 with TRBJ2-5; D may be TRBD1 (5 bases). V lost 2 bases, J lost 5 bases, and 12 bases lay in between. The CDR3 runs to 14 residues. Germline CDR1 and CDR2: SEHNR and FQNEAQ (reference sequence). The CDR3 sequence: CASSLMNRIETQYF. The CDR3 bases are TGTGCCAGCAGCTTAATGAACAGGATCGAGACCCAGTACTTC.